Shown below are 19 T cell receptor beta chains from a single sample sequenced in a study of post-analysis software for immune sequencing data. Broader study findings: Relative to controls, patients had five TRBV segments at higher frequency, with TRBV5-6, TRBV5-1 and TRBV20-1 among these.

The antigens of these receptors remain unknown. The authors incorporated unique molecular identifiers into the TCR beta cDNA libraries. TCRdb recomputed calls from the PCR reads with MiXCR, one row per CDR3 protein. The sample comprises about 400,000 distinct CDR3 sequences, around a third of which are singletons, and under 15% rests with the top ten. Sequencing was carried out using blood. These receptors all stem from a girl under 18 with multiple sclerosis.

This clonotype appeared a few times. The chain carries TRBV20-1 and TRBJ2-1; TRBD2 matches 11 bases. Per germline, CDR1 DFQATT and CDR2 SNEGSKA (reference sequence). The junction had 5 bases not matched to a gene; V was cut back by 1 base and J by 0 bases. CDR3 size: 17 residues. The chain's CDR3 is CSARVLAGEISYNEQFF. CDR3 DNA sequence: TGCAGTGCTAGAGTACTAGCGGGGGAAATCTCCTACAATGAGCAGTTCTTC.

CDR3 bases: TGTGCCACTGATGCAGGGGGTGAAAAACTGTTTTTT. It translates to CATDAGGEKLFF. The genes are TRBV6-6 and TRBJ1-4; TRBD1 agrees at 7 bases. Looked up from germline, CDR1 is MNHNY and CDR2 is SVGAGI (reference sequence). V was pared by 10 bases and J by 7 bases, with 6 bases of the junction left unmatched. The CDR3 consists of 12 residues.

The V call is TRBV12-3 or TRBV12-4, the J call TRBJ2-3, with 9 bases lining up with TRBD1. CDR3 size: 15 residues. V gave up 2 bases and J gave up 4 bases; unmatched junction bases: 4. The CDR3: CASSLRTGGPDTQYF. Written as DNA, the CDR3 is TGTGCCAGCAGTTTAAGAACAGGGGGCCCAGATACGCAGTATTTT.

This chain connects TRBV19 to TRBJ2-1, with unresolved D. V was cut by 3 bases and J by 5 bases, with 8 bases left in between. CDR1 and CDR2 (germline): LNHDA, SQIVND (reference sequence). The CDR3 has 13 amino acids. For the CDR3, the DNA is TGTGCCAGTAGTATCGGTATCAACAATGAGCAGTTCTTC. Translation gives CASSIGINNEQFF.

This clonotype was detected only a few times. The chain recombines TRBV4-3 with TRBJ2-7; 11 nucleotides match TRBD1. J was trimmed by 4 bases and V by 4 bases; bases with no gene match: 3. From germline, CDR1 is LGHNA and CDR2 YSLEER. The CDR3 is 14 amino acids. The CDR3 DNA sequence: TGCGCCAGCAGCCCGGGACAGGGGGAGTACGAGCAGTACTTC. It is translated as CASSPGQGEYEQYF.

V gene TRBV7-2 combines with J gene TRBJ2-4, with 9 bases fitting TRBD2. Germline V gene data show CDR1 as SGHTA and CDR2 as FQGNSA. V trimming: 4 bases; J trimming: 1 base; junction bases outside the gene matches: 11. The CDR3 contains 18 residues. CDR3 sequence (DNA): TGTGCCAGCAGCTCGCGGGCTAGCGGGGCCTGGGCCAAAAACATTCAGTACTTC. This sequence encodes CASSSRASGAWAKNIQYF.

In its sample, this clonotype was seen a few times. This chain connects TRBV20-1 to TRBJ2-7; D is perhaps TRBD2 (5 bases). This CDR3 comprises 15 residues. Per the germline V gene, CDR1 is DFQATT and CDR2 is SNEGSKA (reference sequence). The ends were cut back, 3 bases at V and 4 bases at J, with 19 bases in the middle. CDR3 in DNA: TGCAGTGCTAGTGGTTCCCGGGATCCCCTGTACGAGCAGTACTTC. It yields the protein CSASGSRDPLYEQYF.

The chain joins TRBV7-6 to TRBJ1-2; 7 bases are shared with TRBD1. The length of the CDR3 is 16 residues. CDR1 and CDR2 (germline): SGHVS, FNYEAQ. The trim removed 1 base at V and 3 bases at J, leaving 8 bases unmatched. As DNA, the CDR3 is TGTGCCAGCAGCTTAGATACCGGGACAGCCTACTATGGCTACACCTTC. Its protein product is CASSLDTGTAYYGYTF.

There are a few counts of this clonotype. The rearrangement uses TRBV12-3 or TRBV12-4 and TRBJ2-1; D is undetermined. The ends were cut back, 3 bases at V and 3 bases at J, with 3 bases in the middle. The CDR3 runs 12 residues. The CDR3 loop is CASSFYYNEQFF. The CDR3 DNA reads as TGTGCCAGCAGTTTCTACTACAATGAGCAGTTCTTC.

This chain links TRBV27 with TRBJ1-1; D unclear. Germline assignment: CDR1 MNHEY and CDR2 SMNVEV (reference sequence). V was pared by 5 bases and J by 3 bases, with 10 bases between. This CDR3 is built from 13 residues. Here the CDR3 reads CASSITRDTEAFF. DNA of the CDR3: TGTGCCAGCAGTATTACCCGGGACACTGAAGCTTTCTTT.

This clonotype has just a few counts. The V call is TRBV14, the J call TRBJ2-7; a possible D gene is TRBD2 (5 bases). The CDR3 runs to 12 residues. The germline V gene encodes CDR1 SGHDN and CDR2 FVKESK. The V gene lost 8 bases and the J gene lost 7 bases, with 15 bases spanning the gap. CDR3: CASSRDLSEQYF. CDR3 DNA sequence: TGTGCCAGCTCGAGGGATTTATCGGAGCAGTACTTC.

This clonotype was detected only a few times. The chain carries TRBV7-8 and TRBJ1-1; D possibly corresponds to TRBD1 (5 bases). Germline loops: CDR1 SGHVS, CDR2 FQNEAQ. This CDR3 spans 12 amino acids. The V and J ends lost 8 bases and 2 bases respectively, with 9 bases between them. DNA of the CDR3: TGTGCCAGCGGTGGGGGAAACACTGAAGCTTTCTTT. Protein product: CASGGGNTEAFF. The complete variable domain, with remaining parts taken from reference TRBV7-8 and TRBJ1-1, reads GAGVSQSPRYKVAKRGQDVALRCDPISGHVSLFWYQQALGQGPEFLTYFQNEAQLDKSGLPSDRFFAERPEGSVSTLKIQRTQQEDSAVYLCASGGGNTEAFFGQGTRLTVV.

The chain couples TRBV12-3 or TRBV12-4 to TRBJ2-1; 7 nucleotides align to TRBD2. The length of the CDR3 is 15 residues. V shed 7 bases and J 0 bases; nucleotides not matched to a gene: 6. The CDR3 DNA reads TGTGCCAGCAACCAGCGGGGAAGCTCCTACAATGAGCAGTTCTTC. Translated, it gives CASNQRGSSYNEQFF.

V usage is TRBV20-1 and J usage is TRBJ2-1; 8 nucleotides line up with TRBD2. This CDR3 spans 16 amino acids. J lost 4 bases, V lost 3 bases, and 11 bases had no gene match. The V gene's germline CDR1 is DFQATT and CDR2 SNEGSKA (reference sequence). DNA for the CDR3: TGCAGTGCTAGGCCAACCGGGGGGGCTGAATACAATGAGCAGTTCTTC. Encoded protein: CSARPTGGAEYNEQFF.

The chain combines TRBV28 with TRBJ1-1; TRBD1 aligns across 7 bases. Germline V gives CDR1 MDHEN, CDR2 SYDVKM. The CDR3 consists of 15 residues. The J segment lost 3 bases and the V segment lost 6 bases, leaving 10 bases of the junction unmatched. The CDR3 spells CASSSTGVVDTEAFF. The CDR3 DNA reads TGTGCCAGCAGCTCCACAGGGGTCGTGGACACTGAAGCTTTCTTT.

The CDR3 loop reads CATSDLGALAGFQETQYF. In DNA form, the CDR3 reads TGTGCCACCAGTGATTTGGGGGCACTAGCGGGGTTCCAAGAGACCCAGTACTTC. The rearrangement uses TRBV24-1 and TRBJ2-5; TRBD2 matches at 10 bases. The CDR3 length is 18 residues. Germline lookup yields CDR1 KGHDR and CDR2 SFDVKD. J was trimmed by 1 base and V by 0 bases; bases with no gene match: 7.

The chain carries TRBV6-6 and TRBJ2-5; the D gene is possibly TRBD1 (6 bases). The CDR3 totals 13 residues. Germline-derived CDR1 and CDR2 are MNHNY and SVGAGI (reference sequence). Between the trimmed V and J ends, which lost 7 bases and 4 bases, there was a span of 13 bases. This CDR3 reads CASTGTGRETQYF. The CDR3, as DNA: TGTGCCAGCACCGGAACAGGGAGAGAGACCCAGTACTTC.

There are a few counts of this clonotype. The chain has TRBV6-2 or TRBV6-3 and TRBJ2-3; 8 positions match TRBD1. The CDR3 spans 15 residues. J lost 3 bases, V lost 6 bases, and 8 bases had no gene match. The germline V gene has CDR1 MNHEY and CDR2 SVGEGT. CDR3: CASSRTGIKTDTQYF. CDR3 coding DNA: TGTGCCAGCAGCCGGACAGGGATTAAGACAGATACGCAGTATTTT.

This clonotype was detected a few times. The chain joins TRBV3-1 to TRBJ2-7; 13 bases match TRBD2. The germline CDR1 and CDR2 sequences are LGHDT and YNNKEL (reference sequence). This CDR3 is built from 15 residues. V gave up 1 base and J gave up 5 bases; unmatched junction bases: 2. In DNA form, the CDR3 reads TGTGCCAGCAGCCAAGGGACTAGCGGGAGAAACGAGCAGTACTTC. The encoded protein is CASSQGTSGRNEQYF.